This T cell receptor (beta chain) was sequenced for a study of blood T cells in healthy people across ages. Together with a sample-barcoded 5' primer, a J-beta primer mix was included in a second PCR lasting 7 to 11 cycles. TCRdb re-called the 5' RACE reads with MiXCR, one entry per CDR3 protein. The sample lists around 1,900,000 distinct CDR3 sequences, roughly two fifths occurring once. The CDR3 extends over 18 amino acids. From germline, CDR1 is DFQATT and CDR2 SNEGSKA (reference sequence). Trimming took 0 bases from V and 1 from J, leaving 19 bases between them. Sequencing input: blood. The clonotype originates from a human donor in good health. The V gene is TRBV20-1, the J gene TRBJ1-5; D perhaps matches TRBD1 (5 bases). The CDR3 spells CSARDPARGTESNQPQHF. CDR3 sequence (DNA): TGCAGTGCTAGAGATCCCGCTCGGGGGACGGAAAGCAATCAGCCCCAGCATTTT.